Shown below are 3 T cell receptor beta chains from a single sample sequenced in a study of blood T cell repertoires in COVID-19. Libraries were prepared by immunoSEQ multiplex PCR; TCRdb keeps only in-frame clonotypes and omits some of them. Here the sample spans 160,000 or so clones, just under 80% being singletons. The sequencing input was peripheral blood. Receptors were obtained from a woman aged 80 or over with acute or convalescent COVID-19.

V usage is TRBV30 and J usage is TRBJ1-1, with 8 bases lining up with TRBD1. Germline assignment: CDR1 GTSNPN and CDR2 SVGIG (reference sequence). With 3 bases clipped from V and 1 base from J, the junction kept 1 base outside the gene matches. This CDR3 spans 13 amino acids. CDR3 nucleotide sequence: TGTGCCTGGAGACAGGGGGGGAACACTGAAGCTTTCTTT. Its protein is CAWRQGGNTEAFF.

The DNA for the CDR3 is TGTGCCAGCAGTGTCGGTAGCGGGAGTTCAGATACGCAGTATTTT. Translated, it gives CASSVGSGSSDTQYF. The chain couples TRBV6-4 to TRBJ2-3, with TRBD2 matching 9 bases. J lost 4 bases, V lost 4 bases, and 6 bases had no gene match. Germline values: CDR1 MRHNA, CDR2 SNTAGT. The CDR3 spans 15 residues.

V is TRBV19 and J is TRBJ2-1; tentative D call: TRBD1 (6 bases). V was shortened by 6 bases and J by 12 bases, with 18 bases between the two germline ends. The V gene's germline CDR1 is LNHDA and CDR2 SQIVND (reference sequence). This CDR3 contains 13 residues. The CDR3 is CASSDDRRTGQFF. The CDR3 DNA sequence: TGTGCCAGTAGCGACGACAGGCGCACCGGGCAGTTCTTC.